The 26 T cell receptor beta chains below come from one sample, sequenced in a study of patients and donors after allogeneic stem cell transplantation. TCRdb independently ran MiXCR on the RT-PCR reads; one entry per CDR3 protein. The sample lists about 110,000 distinct CDR3 sequences, around 35% occurring once. Sequenced material: blood, either unsorted or a sorted T cell fraction (not recorded which). These receptor sequences come from a human donor who was either an allogeneic HSCT recipient or a stem cell or donor lymphocyte infusion donor (not recorded which). It is not recorded whose cells these are; they may come from a transplant donor.

This clonotype was seen a handful of times. DNA for the CDR3: TGCAGCGTAAGAGGGACTTCGAACTATGGCTACACCTTC. Its translation: CSVRGTSNYGYTF. V usage is TRBV29-1 and J usage is TRBJ1-2, with D perhaps TRBD1 (5 bases). Germline CDR1 reads SQVTM; CDR2 reads ANQGSEA. The length of the CDR3 is 13 residues. V dropped 6 bases and J dropped 2 bases, with 13 bases sitting between them.

This clonotype has at least ten counts. This sequence joins TRBV20-1 and TRBJ1-1; D is unclear. CDR3 length: 12 residues. The V gene lost 2 bases and the J gene lost 3 bases, with 7 bases spanning the gap. Per the germline V gene, CDR1 is DFQATT and CDR2 is SNEGSKA (reference sequence). CDR3 nucleotide sequence: TGCAGTGCTAGATGGGCCGACACTGAAGCTTTCTTT. It translates to CSARWADTEAFF.

This clonotype was observed once. The chain joins TRBV4-3 to TRBJ1-6, with TRBD1 identical over 7 bases. CDR1 is LGHNA, CDR2 YSLEER, per germline. The CDR3 length is 14 residues. Germline trimming cut 5 bases from V and 10 bases from J; bases unmatched to any gene: 8. The CDR3 bases are TGCGCCAGCAGCTCCGGGCTAGGGGGCTCACCCCTCCACTTT. The encoded protein is CASSSGLGGSPLHF.

The chain couples TRBV5-1 to TRBJ1-2, with TRBD1 matching over 7 bases. V lost 1 base, J lost 6 bases, and 9 bases stayed unmatched. Germline V gives CDR1 SGHRS, CDR2 YFSETQ. This CDR3 region has 15 residues. The CDR3 here is CASSLSGQSHHGYTF. CDR3 coding DNA: TGCGCCAGCAGCTTGTCGGGACAGAGTCACCATGGCTACACCTTC.

The chain couples TRBV12-3 or TRBV12-4 to TRBJ2-2; D is unresolved. Trimming cost V 3 bases and J 10 bases, with 3 bases left between them. The CDR3 has 10 amino acids. In nucleotides, the CDR3 is TGTGCCAGCAGTTTGGAGGAGCTGTTTTTT. Protein product: CASSLEELFF.

The chain links TRBV27 to TRBJ2-7; TRBD2 agrees at 8 bases. Germline CDR1 MNHEY, CDR2 SMNVEV (reference sequence). The CDR3 spans 15 residues. The junction had 6 bases not matched to a gene; V was cut back by 2 bases and J by 3 bases. The CDR3 DNA is TGTGCCAGCAGTTTAGAGGGGACTAGGAACTACGAGCAGTACTTC. Translation gives CASSLEGTRNYEQYF.

The V and J genes are TRBV7-8 and TRBJ1-3; D not resolved. The ends were cut back, 1 base at V and 11 bases at J, with 6 bases in the middle. CDR1 is SGHVS, CDR2 FQNEAQ, per germline. The CDR3 totals 11 residues. The CDR3 sequence: CASSLGTPIYF. The DNA of the CDR3 is TGTGCCAGCAGCTTAGGGACCCCCATATATTTT.

The chain links TRBV7-6 to TRBJ2-7; D gene ambiguous. The V end lost 5 bases, the J end lost 0 bases, and 14 bases lay between the germline ends. CDR3 length equals 15 residues. Germline V gene lookup returns CDR1 SGHVS and CDR2 FNYEAQ. This chain's CDR3 is CASSPRTQSSYEQYF. The CDR3 bases are TGTGCCAGCAGCCCCCGGACCCAGAGCTCCTACGAGCAGTACTTC.

This clonotype was seen a few times. The chain has TRBV24-1 and TRBJ2-1; no clear D gene. Germline values: CDR1 KGHDR, CDR2 SFDVKD. This CDR3 has 16 amino acids. V was clipped by 2 bases and J by 8 bases, with 18 bases between them. CDR3 nucleotides: TGTGCCACCAGTGATTACCGGGCCGAGCCAAGCGATGAGCAGTTCTTC. This codes for CATSDYRAEPSDEQFF.

There are a few counts of this clonotype. J is TRBJ1-1 and V is TRBV2; D is possibly TRBD1 (5 bases). CDR3 size: 14 residues. Per the germline V gene, CDR1 is SNHLY and CDR2 is FYNNEI. Deletions cut 6 bases from V and 0 bases from J, with 11 bases between. As DNA, the CDR3 is TGTGCCAGCAGGGGTGACAGTTTGAACACTGAAGCTTTCTTT. Its protein product is CASRGDSLNTEAFF.

The chain couples TRBV11-2 to TRBJ2-2; D is possibly TRBD1 (5 bases). V shed 6 bases and J shed 4 bases, with 15 bases lying between them. The CDR3 totals 15 residues. Germline CDR1 SGHAT, CDR2 FQNNGV. The CDR3 nucleotides are TGTGCCAGCAGGAGGATGGGGCGGAGCACCGGGGAGCTGTTTTTT. Protein: CASRRMGRSTGELFF.

V is TRBV6-5 and J is TRBJ1-5; TRBD1 aligns across 9 bases. With 6 bases clipped from V and 6 bases from J, the junction kept 9 bases outside the gene matches. This CDR3 spans 15 amino acids. From germline, CDR1 is MNHEY and CDR2 SVGAGI. The CDR3 nucleotides read TGTGCCAGCAGCAACACAGGGGGCCGCCTTCAGCCCCAGCATTTT. It translates to CASSNTGGRLQPQHF.

This clonotype was recorded many times. The chain recombines TRBV4-2 with TRBJ1-4, with a possible D match to TRBD1 (6 bases). The ends were cut back, 6 bases at V and 6 bases at J, with 14 bases in the middle. Germline CDR1 LGHNA, CDR2 YNFKEQ. The CDR3 has 14 residues. The CDR3 spells CASRRGGTDEKLFF. As DNA, the CDR3 is TGTGCCAGCAGGAGGGGGGGCACAGATGAAAAACTGTTTTTT.

This clonotype was counted a few times. This chain uses TRBV4-2 with TRBJ2-6; weak D call: TRBD2 (5 bases). The germline V gene has CDR1 LGHNA and CDR2 YNFKEQ. Trimming removed 7 bases at V and 1 base at J, with 8 bases between. The CDR3 has 14 residues. The CDR3 reads CASKGASGANVLTF. CDR3 in DNA: TGTGCCAGCAAGGGAGCTTCTGGGGCCAACGTCCTGACTTTC.

The genes are TRBV6-2 or TRBV6-3 and TRBJ2-6; TRBD1 agrees at 7 bases. The germline gives CDR1 MNHEY, CDR2 SVGEGT. With V trimmed by 7 bases and J by 2 bases, 11 bases remained unmatched. This CDR3 is 17 amino acids long. The CDR3 DNA reads as TGTGCCAGCATGAACCCCATAGGGGGCGCTGGGGCCAACGTCCTGACTTTC. Residues: CASMNPIGGAGANVLTF.

This clonotype has only a few counts. CDR3 sequence (DNA): TGCGCCAGCAGCCAAGATGGCGGTCAGCCCCAGCATTTT. This codes for CASSQDGGQPQHF. The chain carries TRBV4-3 and TRBJ1-5; the D is unclear. Germline values: CDR1 LGHNA, CDR2 YSLEER. CDR3 length equals 13 residues. V was cut by 0 bases and J by 6 bases, with 6 bases left in between.

The J gene is TRBJ2-2, the V gene TRBV7-2, with D unresolved. The V and J ends lost 4 bases and 5 bases respectively, with 11 bases between them. The CDR3 loop spans 14 amino acids. Germline V CDR1 and CDR2: SGHTA, FQGNSA. CDR3 protein: CASSSPGWTGELFF. CDR3 nucleotide sequence: TGTGCCAGCAGCTCACCAGGTTGGACCGGGGAGCTGTTTTTT.

The chain carries TRBV10-3 and TRBJ2-3, with 8 bases that match TRBD2. With 4 bases clipped from V and 4 bases from J, the junction kept 4 bases outside the gene matches. Per the germline V gene, CDR1 is ENHRY and CDR2 is SYGVKD. This CDR3 spans 14 amino acids. CDR3 region: CAISAPGGSDTQYF. DNA for the CDR3: TGTGCCATCAGTGCTCCGGGAGGGTCAGATACGCAGTATTTT.

This clonotype was counted a single time. The chain recombines TRBV4-3 with TRBJ2-7; D ambiguous. Germline V gene data show CDR1 as LGHNA and CDR2 as YSLEER. CDR3 length: 15 amino acids. Trimming pared 0 bases from V and 3 bases from J, leaving 12 bases between. The CDR3 sequence: CASSQEVWRNYEQYF. CDR3 bases: TGCGCCAGCAGCCAAGAAGTTTGGCGAAACTACGAGCAGTACTTC.

The genes are TRBV29-1 and TRBJ2-1; TRBD2 agrees at 9 bases. The CDR3 totals 15 residues. Germline trimming cut 3 bases from V and 7 bases from J; bases unmatched to any gene: 10. Germline lookup yields CDR1 SQVTM and CDR2 ANQGSEA. CDR3 in amino acids: CSVDPSGSGGNEQFF. The CDR3 DNA follows: TGCAGCGTTGACCCCTCGGGTAGCGGGGGAAATGAGCAGTTCTTC.

The chain has TRBV7-2 and TRBJ1-2, with a possible D match to TRBD1 (5 bases). The CDR3 length is 15 residues. Trimming pared 5 bases from V and 1 base from J, leaving 14 bases between. Germline V lookup: CDR1 SGHTA, CDR2 FQGNSA. This CDR3 reads CASSNRGTDNYGYTF. CDR3 DNA sequence: TGTGCCAGCAGCAACCGGGGCACCGATAACTATGGCTACACCTTC.

The rearrangement links TRBV4-3 to TRBJ2-3; 8 bases match TRBD2. Trimming removed 0 bases from V and 6 bases from J; junction bases left unmatched: 8. Germline CDR1 and CDR2: LGHNA and YSLEER. This CDR3 region has 16 residues. The CDR3 DNA reads as TGCGCCAGCAGCCAAGACCCTCCGGGACTAGGGGATACGCAGTATTTT. It encodes CASSQDPPGLGDTQYF.

This clonotype turned up a few times. The gene calls are TRBV10-3 and TRBJ1-5; tentatively, D is TRBD1 (6 bases). V lost 6 bases to trimming and J lost 5 bases, with 14 bases between them. The CDR3 contains 14 residues. From germline, CDR1 is ENHRY and CDR2 SYGVKD. The CDR3 loop reads CAIRKQGTDQPQHF. The CDR3 DNA follows: TGTGCCATCAGGAAACAGGGAACCGATCAGCCCCAGCATTTT.

This clonotype was seen only a few times. The chain uses TRBV27 and TRBJ1-4, with D possibly matching TRBD1 (5 bases). The germline CDR1 and CDR2 sequences are MNHEY and SMNVEV (reference sequence). The CDR3 extends over 16 amino acids. The V end lost 5 bases, the J end lost 0 bases, and 13 bases lay between the germline ends. The CDR3 reads CASSPGGGPTNEKLFF. The DNA of the CDR3 is TGTGCCAGCAGTCCTGGTGGGGGACCAACTAATGAAAAACTGTTTTTT.

The chain recombines TRBV12-3 or TRBV12-4 with TRBJ1-5, with D uncertain. There are 11 residues in the CDR3. Trimming removed 6 bases at V and 9 bases at J, with 9 bases between. The CDR3 loop is CASSRLGPQHF. The CDR3 coding sequence is TGTGCCAGCAGCCGCCTAGGGCCCCAGCATTTT.

V and J are TRBV24-1 and TRBJ2-1, with D perhaps matching TRBD1 (6 bases). This CDR3 comprises 14 residues. V gave up 9 bases and J gave up 3 bases, with 14 bases separating them. Germline loops: CDR1 KGHDR, CDR2 SFDVKD. The chain's CDR3 is CATGGGRFYNEQFF. CDR3 bases: TGTGCCACCGGGGGCGGAAGGTTCTACAATGAGCAGTTCTTC.